This T cell receptor beta chain emerged from a study of T cell responses to AZD1222 COVID-19 vaccine. Trimming took 7 bases from V and 5 from J; bases not matched to a gene: 11. The length of the CDR3 is 14 residues. In germline, CDR1 is MNHEY, CDR2 SVGAGI. The repertoire was sequenced with immunoSEQ multiplex PCR; TCRdb's copy has only in-frame clones and lacks some. The data show about 92,000 clones, approximately 87% seen once. Specimen: peripheral blood, collected on day 0 of AZD1222 vaccination. The gene calls are TRBV6-5 and TRBJ2-7, with 7 positions matching TRBD2. This TCR derives from an adult in good health. The CDR3 protein is CASKPGLPAHEQYF. DNA for the CDR3: TGTGCCAGCAAACCGGGACTACCAGCCCACGAGCAGTACTTC.